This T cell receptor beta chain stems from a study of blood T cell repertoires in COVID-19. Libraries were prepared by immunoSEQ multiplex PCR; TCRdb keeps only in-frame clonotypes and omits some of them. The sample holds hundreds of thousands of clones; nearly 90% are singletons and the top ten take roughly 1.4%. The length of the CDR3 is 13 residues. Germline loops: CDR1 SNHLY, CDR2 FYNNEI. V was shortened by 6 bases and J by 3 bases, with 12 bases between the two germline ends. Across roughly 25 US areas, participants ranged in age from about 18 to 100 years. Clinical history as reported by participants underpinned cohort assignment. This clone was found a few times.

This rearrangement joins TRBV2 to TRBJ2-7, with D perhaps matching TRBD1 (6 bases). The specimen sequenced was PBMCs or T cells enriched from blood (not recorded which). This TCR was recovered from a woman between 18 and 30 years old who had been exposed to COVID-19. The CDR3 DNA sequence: TGTGCCAGCAGCGCTCGACAGGTCTACGAGCAGTACTTC. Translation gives CASSARQVYEQYF.